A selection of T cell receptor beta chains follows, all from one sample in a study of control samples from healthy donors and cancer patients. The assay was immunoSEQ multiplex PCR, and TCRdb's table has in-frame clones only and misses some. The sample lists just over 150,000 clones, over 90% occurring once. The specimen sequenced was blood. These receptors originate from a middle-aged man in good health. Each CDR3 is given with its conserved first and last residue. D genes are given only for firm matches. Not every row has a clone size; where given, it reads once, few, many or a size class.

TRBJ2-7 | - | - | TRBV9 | TGTGCCAGCAGCGCCCCCGGGACACTCTCCTACGAGCAGTACTTC | CASSAPGTLSYEQYF
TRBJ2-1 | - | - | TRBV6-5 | TGTGCCAGCAGTTACTCACCTAGCGACTCCTACAATGAGCAGTTCTTC | CASSYSPSDSYNEQFF
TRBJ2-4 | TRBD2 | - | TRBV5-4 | TGTGCCAGCAGCTTGGGGGGAGGGTTCGCCAAAAACATTCAGTACTTC | CASSLGGGFAKNIQYF
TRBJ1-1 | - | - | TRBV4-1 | TGCGCCAGCAGCCAAGAATGGGGGAGCACTGAAGCTTTCTTT | CASSQEWGSTEAFF
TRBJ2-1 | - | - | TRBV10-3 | TGTGCCATCAGTGACAGGAATGAGCAGTTCTTC | CAISDRNEQFF
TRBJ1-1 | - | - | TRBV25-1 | TGTGCCAGCAGGACCGATAAACCGAACACTGAAGCTTTCTTT | CASRTDKPNTEAFF
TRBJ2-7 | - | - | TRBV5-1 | TGCGCCAGCAGCTTGGGATCCACTAGCTCCTACGAGCAGTACTTC | CASSLGSTSSYEQYF
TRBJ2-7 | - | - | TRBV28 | TGTGCCAGCGGATTGGGACGGTCCATGGGCGAGCAGTACTTC | CASGLGRSMGEQYF
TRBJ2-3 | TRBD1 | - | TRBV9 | TGTGCCAGCACCCAGATAGGGGGCAAAGGTACGCAGTATTTT | CASTQIGGKGTQYF
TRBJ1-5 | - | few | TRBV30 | TGTGCCTGGAGTCGTGAAAGCAATCAGCCCCAGCATTTT | CAWSRESNQPQHF
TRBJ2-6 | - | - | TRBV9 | TGTGCCAGCAGCGTAGCTACGGTAGCTGGGGCCAACGTCCTGACTTTC | CASSVATVAGANVLTF
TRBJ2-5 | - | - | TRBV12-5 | TGTGCTAGTGGTTTGGGGGACTTTTGGGAGACCCAGTACTTC | CASGLGDFWETQYF
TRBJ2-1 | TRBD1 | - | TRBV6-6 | TGTGCCAGCAGTTACGGGGGACAGTACAATGAGCAGTTCTTC | CASSYGGQYNEQFF
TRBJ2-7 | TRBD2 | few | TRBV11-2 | TGTGCCAGCAGCCGACTAGCGGGAGGGTCCTACGAGCAGTACTTC | CASSRLAGGSYEQYF
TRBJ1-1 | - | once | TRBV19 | TGTGCCAGTAGTCAACAGACGTTGCGTGTGAACACTGAAGCTTTCTTT | CASSQQTLRVNTEAFF
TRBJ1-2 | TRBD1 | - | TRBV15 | TGTGCCACCAGCAGGGGGGACAGCCTTCTCTATGGCTACACCTTC | CATSRGDSLLYGYTF
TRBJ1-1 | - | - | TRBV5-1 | TGCGCCAGCAGCTTGGGGATGGCGCAGACTGAAGCTTTCTTT | CASSLGMAQTEAFF
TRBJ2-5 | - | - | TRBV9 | TGTGCCAGCAGCGCCTCAGGGGGGAGAGAGACCCAGTACTTC | CASSASGGRETQYF
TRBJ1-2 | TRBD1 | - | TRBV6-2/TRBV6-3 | TGTGCCAGCAGTTACCAGAAAATACAGGGGCCCCCCGCCTCTGGCTACACCTTC | CASSYQKIQGPPASGYTF
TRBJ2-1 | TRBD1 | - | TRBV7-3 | TGTGCCAGCAGCTCCTCGGGACAGCCGAACAATGAGCAGTTCTTC | CASSSSGQPNNEQFF
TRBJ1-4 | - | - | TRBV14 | TGTGCCAGCAGAAGGGGGGCGGAAAAACTGTTTTTT | CASRRGAEKLFF
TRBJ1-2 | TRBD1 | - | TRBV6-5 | TGTGCCAGCAGTCCCCGACAGGGGGCGCGGGGCTACACCTTC | CASSPRQGARGYTF
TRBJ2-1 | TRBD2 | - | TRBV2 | TGTGCCAGCGTGGGACTAGCTGTAAATGAGCAGTTCTTC | CASVGLAVNEQFF
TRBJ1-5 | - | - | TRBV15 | TGTGCCACCAGCAGAGATCGAAGTGTTAATCAGCCCCAGCATTTT | CATSRDRSVNQPQHF
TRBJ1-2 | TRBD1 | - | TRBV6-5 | TGTGCCAGCAGACCCCGGACAGGGGATAACTATGGCTACACCTTC | CASRPRTGDNYGYTF
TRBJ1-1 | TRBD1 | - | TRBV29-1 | TGCAGCGTTGGCCCCACAGGGGTCGGTGAAGCTTTCTTT | CSVGPTGVGEAFF
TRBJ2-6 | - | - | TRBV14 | TGTGCCATCCAGGGGCCCGGTGGGGCCAACGTCCTGACTTTC | CAIQGPGGANVLTF
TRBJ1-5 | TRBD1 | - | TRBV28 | TGTGCCAGCAGACAGGGGGGAAGCAATCAGCCCCAGCATTTT | CASRQGGSNQPQHF
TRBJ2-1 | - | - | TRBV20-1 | TGCAGTGCTAGCAATGGAGTAGGGCAGTTCTTC | CSASNGVGQFF
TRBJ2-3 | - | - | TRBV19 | TGTGCCGTCAGGGGAAGCACAGATACGCAGTATTTT | CAVRGSTDTQYF
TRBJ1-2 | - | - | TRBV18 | TGTGCCAGCTCACCAGGGGTACAGACCTTAGATGGCTACACCTTC | CASSPGVQTLDGYTF
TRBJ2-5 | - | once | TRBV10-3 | TGTGCCACCAAGGACCCGGGAAATATAAAAGAGACCCAGTACTTC | CATKDPGNIKETQYF